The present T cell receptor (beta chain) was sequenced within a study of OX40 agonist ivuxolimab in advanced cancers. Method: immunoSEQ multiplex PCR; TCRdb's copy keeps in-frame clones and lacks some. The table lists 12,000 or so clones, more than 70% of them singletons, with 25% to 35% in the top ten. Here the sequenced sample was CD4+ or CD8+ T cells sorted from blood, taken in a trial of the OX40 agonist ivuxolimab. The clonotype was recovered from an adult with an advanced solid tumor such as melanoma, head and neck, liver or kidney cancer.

CDR3 sequence reads: CASRLGFSGELFF. The CDR3, as DNA: TGTGCCAGCAGGCTAGGATTTTCCGGGGAGCTGTTTTTT. The chain recombines TRBV28 with TRBJ2-2; D is ambiguous. Trimming left V 6 bases short and J 6 bases short, with 11 bases between. The CDR3 contains 13 residues. Germline values: CDR1 MDHEN, CDR2 SYDVKM.